This entry lists 17 T cell receptor beta chains sequenced from one sample in a study of technical replicates of blood from several donors. Repertoires were generated with immunoSEQ multiplex PCR, while TCRdb's copy carries only in-frame clones and drops some. The data hold tens of thousands of clones, with more than 90% observed a single time. Sequencing was carried out using PBMCs. These receptors were taken from a human donor in good health. Some clones in this sample may be carry-over from other donors' samples.

The genes are TRBV11-2 and TRBJ1-5; D possibly corresponds to TRBD1 (5 bases). Germline CDR1 and CDR2: SGHAT and FQNNGV. V shed 5 bases and J shed 0 bases, with 11 bases lying between them. The CDR3 has 15 amino acids. The CDR3 sequence is CASSPGGNSNQPQHF. DNA for the CDR3: TGTGCCAGCAGCCCCGGGGGTAATAGCAATCAGCCCCAGCATTTT.

The chain couples TRBV5-6 to TRBJ1-1; 8 bases are shared with TRBD1. The CDR3 totals 14 residues. V trimming: 3 bases; J trimming: 10 bases; junction bases outside the gene matches: 11. CDR1 SGHDT and CDR2 YYEEEE come from the germline V gene. In DNA, the CDR3 is TGTGCCAGCAGCTGGTCGGACAGGGAACTTCGAGCTTTCTTT. This gives the protein CASSWSDRELRAFF.

V is TRBV5-4 and J is TRBJ2-2; D perhaps matches TRBD2 (7 bases). The CDR3 length is 16 residues. V dropped 5 bases and J dropped 6 bases, with 20 bases sitting between them. Germline CDR1 is SGHNT and CDR2 is YYREEE (reference sequence). The CDR3 DNA follows: TGTGCCAGCAGTTTAATGACGGGGGGCGGGGCCGGGGAGCTGTTTTTT. Translating it yields CASSLMTGGGAGELFF.

The chain links TRBV27 to TRBJ2-5; the match to TRBD2 covers 10 bases. The V gene's germline CDR1 is MNHEY and CDR2 SMNVEV (reference sequence). The CDR3 is made up of 15 amino acids. Trimming cost V 0 bases and J 5 bases; bases outside gene matches: 3. CDR3 sequence: CASSLSSGGTETQYF. DNA of the CDR3: TGTGCCAGCAGTTTATCTAGCGGGGGGACGGAGACCCAGTACTTC.

The CDR3 region has the DNA TGTGCCAGCAGCGTCCAGCCGGGACAGGGAATGGAGACCCAGTACTTC. This sequence encodes CASSVQPGQGMETQYF. The rearrangement links TRBV9 to TRBJ2-5; 9 bases are a match to TRBD1. Trimming at V came to 2 bases and at J to 5 bases, leaving 10 bases not matched to a gene. Germline lookup yields CDR1 SGDLS and CDR2 YYNGEE. The CDR3 covers 16 residues.

This clone turned up a few times. V gene TRBV10-3 combines with J gene TRBJ2-7; 8 nucleotides match TRBD2. The CDR3 has 14 residues. With 3 bases clipped from V and 7 bases from J, the junction kept 8 bases outside the gene matches. The germline V gene encodes CDR1 ENHRY and CDR2 SYGVKD. This CDR3 is CAISDNPRGGEQYF. The CDR3 DNA reads as TGTGCCATCAGTGACAACCCTCGGGGGGGGGAGCAGTACTTC.

In its sample, this clone was seen once. The rearrangement uses TRBV6-1 and TRBJ2-1; maybe TRBD2 (5 bases). V lost 6 bases, J lost 0 bases, and 12 bases lay in between. Germline-derived CDR1 and CDR2 are MNHNS and SASEGT. This CDR3 region has 15 residues. CDR3 sequence (DNA): TGTGCCAGCAGGCGCGCGGGTAGCTCCTACAATGAGCAGTTCTTC. It specifies CASRRAGSSYNEQFF.

This chain connects TRBV30 to TRBJ1-1, with D maybe TRBD1 (5 bases). V was trimmed by 1 base and J by 2 bases, leaving 8 bases between them. The V gene's germline CDR1 is GTSNPN and CDR2 SVGIG (reference sequence). The CDR3 sequence is 13 residues long. This chain's CDR3 is CAWSATANTEAFF. CDR3 nucleotide sequence: TGTGCCTGGAGTGCGACAGCCAACACTGAAGCTTTCTTT.

V usage is TRBV12-5 and J usage is TRBJ2-3; 7 bases match TRBD1. The CDR3 consists of 13 residues. Trimming at V came to 2 bases and at J to 4 bases, leaving 0 bases not matched to a gene. The germline gives CDR1 LGHNT, CDR2 FRNRAP. The CDR3 DNA follows: TGTGCTAGTGGTTTGACAGGGGCAGATACGCAGTATTTT. It translates to CASGLTGADTQYF. The complete variable domain, with remaining parts taken from reference TRBV12-5 and TRBJ2-3, reads DARVTQTPRHKVTEMGQEVTMRCQPILGHNTVFWYRQTMMQGLELLAYFRNRAPLDDSGMPKDRFSAEMPDATLATLKIQPSEPRDSAVYFCASGLTGADTQYFGPGTRLTVL.

J is TRBJ2-5 and V is TRBV2; D perhaps matches TRBD1 (6 bases). V gave up 7 bases and J gave up 1 base, with 16 bases separating them. The length of the CDR3 is 15 residues. The V gene's germline CDR1 is SNHLY and CDR2 FYNNEI. For the CDR3, the DNA is TGTGCCAGCAATAACAGGGCGGCAGGCCAAGAGACCCAGTACTTC. Protein: CASNNRAAGQETQYF.

The V gene is TRBV5-1, the J gene TRBJ1-1; 8 bases map to TRBD1. The trim removed 0 bases at V and 5 bases at J, leaving 6 bases unmatched. CDR1 and CDR2 (germline): SGHRS, YFSETQ. CDR3 length equals 15 residues. CDR3 sequence (DNA): TGCGCCAGCAGCTTGGCCGTCAGGGGGCGGACTGAAGCTTTCTTT. Residues: CASSLAVRGRTEAFF.

The rearrangement joins TRBV10-3 to TRBJ1-1; D unclear. V was pared by 2 bases and J by 12 bases, with 13 bases between. The CDR3 consists of 12 residues. Germline values: CDR1 ENHRY, CDR2 SYGVKD. The CDR3: CAISEGGIETFF. The CDR3 DNA sequence: TGTGCCATCAGTGAGGGAGGGATCGAAACTTTCTTT.

The rearrangement joins TRBV9 to TRBJ2-7; TRBD1 matches at 9 bases. Per the germline V gene, CDR1 is SGDLS and CDR2 is YYNGEE. Trimming took 2 bases from V and 5 from J; bases not matched to a gene: 11. The CDR3 length is 16 residues. The CDR3 spells CASSVQRDRAIHEQYF. The CDR3 nucleotides are TGTGCCAGCAGCGTTCAGAGGGACAGGGCTATACACGAGCAGTACTTC.

This chain uses TRBV14 with TRBJ2-7; TRBD1 might be the D (5 bases). This CDR3 region has 13 residues. Germline V gives CDR1 SGHDN, CDR2 FVKESK. V shed 4 bases and J shed 6 bases, with 13 bases lying between them. In DNA, the CDR3 is TGTGCCAGCAGCCCTCGCCAGGGATCCGAGCAGTACTTC. Translated, it gives CASSPRQGSEQYF.

The V and J genes are TRBV6-6 and TRBJ1-6, with 7 bases identical to TRBD1. Germline V gives CDR1 MNHNY, CDR2 SVGAGI (reference sequence). With V trimmed by 6 bases and J by 4 bases, 9 bases remained unmatched. There are 16 residues in the CDR3. CDR3 loop: CASREGQRFYNSPLHF. The CDR3, as DNA: TGTGCCAGCAGGGAGGGACAGCGATTTTATAATTCACCCCTCCACTTT.

The genes are TRBV21-1 and TRBJ1-1; the table's D gene call, TRBD1, was not cross checked with the DNA. TRBV21-1 is flagged as a pseudogene. The CDR3 is 15 amino acids. DNA of the CDR3: TGTGCCAGCATCCCAACGACACACATGAACACTGAAGCTTTCTTT. Protein sequence: CASIPTTHMNTEAFF.

In this sample, this clone turned up a few times. The chain uses TRBV7-9 and TRBJ1-4; TRBD1 might be the D (5 bases). The CDR3 is made up of 13 amino acids. Germline V gene lookup returns CDR1 SEHNR and CDR2 FQNEAQ (reference sequence). Trimming cost V 5 bases and J 6 bases, with 10 bases left between them. This CDR3 is CASSTGLDEKLFF. The CDR3 DNA is TGTGCCAGCAGCACGGGACTGGATGAAAAACTGTTTTTT.